The T cell receptor beta chain under discussion was sequenced for a study of metastatic and nonmetastatic thyroid tumors (dated by TCRdb to 2019 to 2021). As for the study more broadly: For patients with malignant and with benign thyroid disease, the researchers compared repertoires between peripheral blood samples and tumor or nodule tissue samples. On the study overall, not on this receptor specifically: TCR beta diversity was reported as significantly higher in malignant tumors than in benign nodules, in both blood and tumor samples.

Trimming at the junction amounts to 7 bases on V and 3 bases on J, and the germline ends lie 13 bases apart. From the cysteine up to the phenylalanine, the CDR3 has a length of 12 residues. Only the CDR3 DNA is retained, 36 bases long and in frame from the first base. CDR1 and CDR2 (DFQATT, SNEGSKA) derive from the germline V gene (reference sequence). Before undergoing thyroid surgery, none of the patients had been given any kind of treatment. Patient clinical samples collected from about 2011 to 2018 were retrospectively analysed using T-cell receptor beta sequencing. This clone was detected only a few times. The target of this receptor is not known. The record has no base qualities; no much larger clone is one base away. The library came from PCR. Sequencing was performed on an Illumina HiSeq 4000. The TCR beta-chain CDR3 region of each patient was profiled by high-throughput sequencing. As for how the authors treated the data: Drawing on CDR3 differences between clinicopathological groups, the researchers built a classifier meant to tell apart patients with distant-metastatic papillary thyroid cancer. Repertoire diversity was assessed with the Shannon index, and tumor-blood repertoire similarity with the Morisita-Horn index. The raw public reads went through TCRdb reprocessing: fastp at Q25, MiXCR clone calling, in-frame beta chains kept. The V and J calls and clone size come from TCRdb's table, not from the authors' own analysis. This sample has roughly 39,000 clones in its table, and about half of those were observed once. Less than 25% of the sample is taken by the ten largest.

The sample taken for sequencing was tumor tissue. The receptor's source is a male donor with papillary thyroid cancer or a benign thyroid nodule (not recorded which). Some clones in this sample may be carry-over from other donors' samples. The sequence is built from TRBV20-1 and TRBJ2-7, with the D segment identity uncertain. In nucleotides, the sequence is TGCAGTGGGGGTCCTCTCATCTACGAGCAGTACTTC. This translates into CSGGPLIYEQYF.